The source of this T cell receptor beta chain is a study of blood T cell repertoires in COVID-19. Germline lookup yields CDR1 SGHTA and CDR2 FQGTGA. This CDR3 contains 11 residues. V lost 7 bases and J lost 3, with 3 bases in between. The assay was immunoSEQ multiplex PCR, and TCRdb's table has in-frame clones only and misses some. In the table there are about 440,000 clones, around 88% of which are singletons. The sequencing sample was made of peripheral blood. The TCR sequence derives from a woman aged 25 to 39 with acute or convalescent COVID-19. The V gene is TRBV7-3, the J gene TRBJ2-2, with D hard to call. The CDR3 region has the DNA TGTGCCAGCACCGACACCGGGGAGCTGTTTTTT. This codes for CASTDTGELFF.